This T cell receptor (beta chain) emerged from a study of T-cell memory formation after mild COVID-19. The study, taken as a whole, reports: Confirmation was lacking for SARS-CoV-2 specificity of second-wave clones that peaked on day 37. Memory sampled before infection contained some responding clones, suggesting cross-reactive memory joined. Clones that contracted from day 15 to 85 were balanced CD4/CD8, while later expanders leaned CD4+.

CDR1 is SGDLS, CDR2 YYNGEE, per germline. Trimming cost V 5 bases and J 0 bases; bases outside gene matches: 3. This CDR3 has 15 amino acids. This clonotype showed up many times. Its antigen is currently unknown. Barcoded TCR alpha and TCR beta cDNA libraries with UMIs came from 5'RACE using constant-segment primers. In TCRdb, the 5' RACE reads were re-called with MiXCR into one record per CDR3 protein. The table has roughly 600,000 distinct CDR3 sequences, 18% seen once. Sample: PBMCs or a T cell subset sorted from them (not recorded which). This chain joins TRBV9 and TRBJ1-5; the match to TRBD1 covers 9 bases. The sequence was collected from an adult woman who had mild COVID-19 (a few samples of this study predate the infection). Cell type and time point are not known. The CDR3 DNA follows: TGTGCCAGCAGTCCGGGACAGGGTAGCAATCAGCCCCAGCATTTT. This encodes CASSPGQGSNQPQHF.